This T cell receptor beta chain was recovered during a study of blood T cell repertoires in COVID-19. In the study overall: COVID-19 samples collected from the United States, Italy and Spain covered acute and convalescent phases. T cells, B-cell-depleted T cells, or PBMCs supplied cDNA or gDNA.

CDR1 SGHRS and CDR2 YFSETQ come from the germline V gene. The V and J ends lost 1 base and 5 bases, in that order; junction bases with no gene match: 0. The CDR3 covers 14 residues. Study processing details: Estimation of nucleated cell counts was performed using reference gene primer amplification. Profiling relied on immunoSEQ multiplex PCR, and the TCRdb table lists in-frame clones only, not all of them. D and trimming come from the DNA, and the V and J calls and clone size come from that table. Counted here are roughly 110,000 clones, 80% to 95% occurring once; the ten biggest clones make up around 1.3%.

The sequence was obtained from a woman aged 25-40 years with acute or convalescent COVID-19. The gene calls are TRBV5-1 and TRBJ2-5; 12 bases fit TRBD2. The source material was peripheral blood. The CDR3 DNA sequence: TGCGCCAGCAGCTTGACTAGCGGGGGGGAGACCCAGTACTTC. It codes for CASSLTSGGETQYF.